This T cell receptor beta chain emerged from a study of OX40 agonist ivuxolimab in advanced cancers. From germline, CDR1 is SGDLS and CDR2 YYNGEE. Trimming removed 4 bases from V and 1 base from J; junction bases left unmatched: 6. There are 16 residues in the CDR3. A single count supports this clone. Method: immunoSEQ multiplex PCR; TCRdb's copy keeps in-frame clones and lacks some. The sample lists more than 75,000 clones; under 95% were seen once. The input for sequencing was CD4+ or CD8+ T cells sorted from blood, taken in a trial of the OX40 agonist ivuxolimab. This chain uses TRBV9 with TRBJ2-3; 10 bases are a match to TRBD2. The receptor's source is an adult with an advanced solid tumor such as melanoma, head and neck, liver or kidney cancer. In nucleotides, the CDR3 is TGTGCCAGCAGCACCGCAGCGGGAGGGCGCACAGATACGCAGTATTTT. This codes for CASSTAAGGRTDTQYF.